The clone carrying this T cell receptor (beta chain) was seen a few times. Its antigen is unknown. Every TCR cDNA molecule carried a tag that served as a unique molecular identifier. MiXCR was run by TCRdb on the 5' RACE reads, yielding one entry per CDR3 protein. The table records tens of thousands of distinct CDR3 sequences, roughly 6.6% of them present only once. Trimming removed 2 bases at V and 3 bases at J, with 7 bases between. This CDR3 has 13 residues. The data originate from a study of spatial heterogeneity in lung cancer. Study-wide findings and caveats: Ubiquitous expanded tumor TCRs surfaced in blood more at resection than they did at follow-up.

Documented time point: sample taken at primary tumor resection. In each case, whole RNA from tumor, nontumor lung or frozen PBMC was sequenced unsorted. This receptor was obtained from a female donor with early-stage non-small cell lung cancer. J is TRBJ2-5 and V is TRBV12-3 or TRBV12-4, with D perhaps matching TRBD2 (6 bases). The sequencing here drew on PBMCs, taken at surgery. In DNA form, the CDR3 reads TGTGCCAGCAGTTTAAGGACTAAAGAGACCCAGTACTTC. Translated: CASSLRTKETQYF.